One and the same sample provided the 30 T cell receptor beta chains below, sequenced in a study of T cell responses to AZD1222 COVID-19 vaccine (dated by TCRdb to about 2021). The sample's time point, from its label and the paper: baseline before first vaccination. The library was generated by the immunoSEQ multiplex PCR assay. Entries here come from immuneACCESS through TCRdb and include only in-frame sequences with V and J called. Some clones fail to appear in such tables; in the studies checked, an unresolved V gene covers under half of the shortfall, and the cause of the remainder is unknown. The sample profile shows 150,000 to 200,000 clones; roughly 92% of them were found once. The biggest ten clones account for 1% to 1.5% of the sample. The sequences come from peripheral blood, collected on day 0 of AZD1222 vaccination. The origin of the receptors is an adult in good health.

V is TRBV7-9 and J is TRBJ2-1, with unresolved D. The CDR3 runs 12 residues. Trimming removed 1 base at V and 9 bases at J, with 7 bases between. CDR1 SEHNR and CDR2 FQNEAQ come from the germline V gene (reference sequence). CDR3 loop: CASSLEAFEQFF. Written as DNA, the CDR3 is TGTGCCAGCAGCTTAGAAGCATTTGAGCAGTTCTTC.

The J gene is TRBJ2-1, the V gene TRBV11-3; 7 bases are shared with TRBD2. This CDR3 comprises 15 residues. Germline-derived CDR1 and CDR2 are SGHNT and YENEEA. Trimming took 1 base from V and 4 from J; bases not matched to a gene: 4. The chain's CDR3 is CASSLGGGPYNEQFF. CDR3 DNA sequence: TGTGCCAGCAGCTTAGGGGGGGGACCTTACAATGAGCAGTTCTTC. The whole variable domain, filled in from reference TRBV11-3 and TRBJ2-1, reads EAGVVQSPRYKIIEKKQPVAFWCNPISGHNTLYWYLQNLGQGPELLIRYENEEAVDDSQLPKDRFSAERLKGVDSTLKIQPAELGDSAVYLCASSLGGGPYNEQFFGPGTRLTVL.

The V call is TRBV5-5, the J call TRBJ2-7, with 8 bases aligning to TRBD1. Germline V gene lookup returns CDR1 SGHKS and CDR2 YYEKEE (reference sequence). The V segment lost 1 base and the J segment 2 bases; nucleotides outside the gene matches: 2. The CDR3 consists of 14 residues. The CDR3 here is CASSLLQGAYEQYF. CDR3 DNA sequence: TGTGCCAGCAGCTTGTTACAGGGGGCCTACGAGCAGTACTTC. The full variable domain, in which reference TRBV5-5 and TRBJ2-7 provide the parts outside the CDR3, is DAGVTQSPTHLIKTRGQQVTLRCSPISGHKSVSWYQQVLGQGPQFIFQYYEKEERGRGNFPDRFSARQFPNYSSELNVNALLLGDSALYLCASSLLQGAYEQYFGPGTRLTVT.

This chain connects TRBV2 to TRBJ2-4, with TRBD1 as a possible D gene (6 bases). Germline V gene data show CDR1 as SNHLY and CDR2 as FYNNEI. V was cut by 7 bases and J by 0 bases, with 13 bases left in between. The CDR3 totals 15 residues. The CDR3 DNA reads TGTGCCAGCAAGACGGACAGCGGAGCCAAAAACATTCAGTACTTC. It is translated as CASKTDSGAKNIQYF.

This rearrangement joins TRBV7-8 to TRBJ1-5; 9 bases line up with TRBD1. Trimming cost V 5 bases and J 4 bases; bases outside gene matches: 6. This CDR3 contains 15 residues. Germline V gene sequence: CDR1 SGHVS, CDR2 FQNEAQ. The CDR3 sequence is CASSPMTGGNQPQHF. CDR3 sequence (DNA): TGTGCCAGCAGCCCGATGACAGGGGGGAATCAGCCCCAGCATTTT.

The rearrangement uses TRBV9 and TRBJ1-4, with a tentative D call TRBD1 (5 bases). Per germline, CDR1 SGDLS and CDR2 YYNGEE. The length of the CDR3 is 16 residues. The V end lost 0 bases, the J end lost 4 bases, and 13 bases lay between the germline ends. In DNA form, the CDR3 reads TGTGCCAGCAGCGTAGGAACGGGGCAGATTAATGAAAAACTGTTTTTT. Its translation: CASSVGTGQINEKLFF.

The chain carries TRBV9 and TRBJ1-1, with TRBD1 as a possible D gene (6 bases). This CDR3 has 15 residues. Deletions cut 3 bases from V and 0 bases from J, with 12 bases between. Germline V gene sequence: CDR1 SGDLS, CDR2 YYNGEE. As DNA, the CDR3 is TGTGCCAGCAGCGATGGGACATCTTTGAACACTGAAGCTTTCTTT. The encoded protein is CASSDGTSLNTEAFF.

The V and J genes are TRBV5-1 and TRBJ1-1; 7 bases are a match to TRBD1. The germline V gene has CDR1 SGHRS and CDR2 YFSETQ. Trimming cost V 5 bases and J 4 bases; bases outside gene matches: 11. This CDR3 is built from 15 residues. CDR3 protein: CASRRQTGRATEAFF. The CDR3 coding sequence is TGCGCCAGCAGACGCCAGACAGGGAGGGCCACTGAAGCTTTCTTT.

This chain uses TRBV6-2 or TRBV6-3 with TRBJ1-5; D is possibly TRBD1 (5 bases). V lost 2 bases and J lost 2, with 7 bases in between. The CDR3 consists of 14 residues. Germline CDR1 MNHEY, CDR2 SVGEGT. Here the CDR3 DNA reads TGTGCCAGCAGTTACGTGGGGGGCAATCAGCCCCAGCATTTT. It translates to CASSYVGGNQPQHF.

The rearrangement uses TRBV30 and TRBJ2-2; 12 bases align to TRBD1. V shed 5 bases and J 0 bases; nucleotides not matched to a gene: 1. The length of the CDR3 is 15 residues. Per the germline V gene, CDR1 is GTSNPN and CDR2 is SVGIG (reference sequence). Written as DNA, the CDR3 is TGTGCCTGGTGGGACAGGGGGCCGAACACCGGGGAGCTGTTTTTT. Its protein is CAWWDRGPNTGELFF. Combining the CDR3 with reference TRBV30 and TRBJ2-2 gives the whole variable domain SQTIHQWPATLVQPVGSPLSLECTVEGTSNPNLYWYRQAAGRGLQLLFYSVGIGQISSEVPQNLSASRPQDRQFILSSKKLLLSDSGFYLCAWWDRGPNTGELFFGEGSRLTVL.

The J gene is TRBJ2-6, the V gene TRBV5-4, with D possibly called TRBD1 or TRBD2 (5 bases each). With 5 bases removed from V and 0 bases from J, the gap between germline ends came to 15 bases. CDR3 length: 17 amino acids. Germline V gene data show CDR1 as SGHNT and CDR2 as YYREEE (reference sequence). This chain's CDR3 is CASRGDAGNSGANVLTF. The CDR3 nucleotides read TGTGCCAGCAGGGGGGACGCAGGAAACTCTGGGGCCAACGTCCTGACTTTC.

This clone occurred a few times. This chain connects TRBV4-2 to TRBJ1-4; TRBD1 matches at 7 bases. CDR3 length: 15 residues. Germline values: CDR1 LGHNA, CDR2 YNFKEQ. J lost 8 bases, V lost 3 bases, and 9 bases had no gene match. CDR3 sequence (DNA): TGTGCCAGCAGCCACGGGGGGACAGTAAGAGAAAAACTGTTTTTT. The encoded protein is CASSHGGTVREKLFF.

This clone occurred once. The V and J genes are TRBV4-3 and TRBJ1-3; D call uncertain. Germline loops: CDR1 LGHNA, CDR2 YSLEER. V gave up 0 bases and J gave up 7 bases, with 7 bases separating them. The CDR3 totals 13 residues. The CDR3 is CASSQEPWNTIYF. The CDR3 DNA follows: TGCGCCAGCAGCCAAGAGCCATGGAACACCATATATTTT.

The chain joins TRBV4-1 to TRBJ1-2; a weak D match, TRBD1 (5 bases). V lost 1 base to trimming and J lost 5 bases, with 17 bases between them. The CDR3 loop spans 16 amino acids. CDR1 MGHRA and CDR2 YSYEKL come from the germline V gene. CDR3 loop: CASSQGGRGVGYGYTF. The CDR3 DNA is TGCGCCAGCAGCCAAGGGGGAAGGGGAGTCGGGTATGGCTACACCTTC.

The J gene is TRBJ2-1, the V gene TRBV10-2, with 8 bases identical to TRBD2. From germline, CDR1 is WSHSY and CDR2 SAAADI. The CDR3 is 13 residues long. Trimming at V came to 8 bases and at J to 10 bases, leaving 10 bases not matched to a gene. The CDR3 region is CASHISGADEQFF. The DNA for the CDR3 is TGCGCCAGCCATATTAGCGGGGCGGACGAGCAGTTCTTC.

The rearrangement uses TRBV5-6 and TRBJ1-2, with D perhaps TRBD1 (6 bases). The CDR3 has 15 amino acids. CDR1 and CDR2 (germline): SGHDT, YYEEEE. Trimming cost V 0 bases and J 4 bases, with 13 bases left between them. As DNA, the CDR3 is TGTGCCAGCAGCTTGGGGCAGGGGTTGAGCTATGGCTACACCTTC. Amino acids: CASSLGQGLSYGYTF.

This rearrangement joins TRBV7-8 to TRBJ2-1; D is undetermined. This CDR3 contains 15 residues. CDR1 is SGHVS, CDR2 FQNEAQ, per germline. V dropped 5 bases and J dropped 4 bases, with 15 bases sitting between them. In nucleotides, the CDR3 is TGTGCCAGCAGCGAGCAGGACGGTCCGTACAATGAGCAGTTCTTC. Translating gives CASSEQDGPYNEQFF.

V is TRBV4-3 and J is TRBJ2-2; unclear D gene. The CDR3 loop spans 16 amino acids. Between the trimmed V and J ends, which lost 1 base and 1 base, there was a span of 10 bases. Germline-derived CDR1 and CDR2 are LGHNA and YSLEER. CDR3 sequence: CASSQAVAENTGELFF. CDR3 in DNA: TGCGCCAGCAGCCAAGCGGTGGCGGAGAACACCGGGGAGCTGTTTTTT.

The chain carries TRBV11-2 and TRBJ2-2, with 7 bases that match TRBD1. CDR1 and CDR2 (germline): SGHAT, FQNNGV. J was trimmed by 4 bases and V by 5 bases; bases with no gene match: 10. The CDR3 runs to 16 residues. As DNA, the CDR3 is TGTGCCAGCAGCCCACCGACAGGGTTTAGCACCGGGGAGCTGTTTTTT. Protein sequence: CASSPPTGFSTGELFF.

The chain recombines TRBV18 with TRBJ1-2, with TRBD1 matching over 8 bases. With V trimmed by 5 bases and J by 4 bases, 3 bases remained unmatched. Germline V CDR1 and CDR2: KGHSH, LQKENI. The CDR3 covers 13 residues. The CDR3 sequence: CASSAGTGYGYTF. In DNA form, the CDR3 reads TGTGCCAGCTCAGCCGGGACAGGCTATGGCTACACCTTC.

The chain couples TRBV30 to TRBJ2-7; no clear D. V was pared by 1 base and J by 4 bases, with 8 bases between. CDR1 and CDR2 (germline): GTSNPN, SVGIG (reference sequence). The CDR3 extends over 12 amino acids. In DNA, the CDR3 is TGTGCCTGGAGTGGACCGAGATACGAGCAGTACTTC. Translation gives CAWSGPRYEQYF.

The count of this clone is one. The chain recombines TRBV7-9 with TRBJ2-5; a weak D match, TRBD1 (6 bases). Trimming left V 7 bases short and J 5 bases short, with 17 bases between. CDR3 length equals 14 residues. Germline V gives CDR1 SEHNR, CDR2 FQNEAQ (reference sequence). The CDR3 sequence is CASTIGAGAETQYF. CDR3 bases: TGTGCCAGCACCATCGGGGCAGGGGCGGAGACCCAGTACTTC.

For this clone: Relative to the germline gene, one junction end is altered; a read error may explain this. The sample has other DNA sequences that encode this CDR3 too. The gene calls are TRBV3-1 (or the pseudogene TRBV3-2) and TRBJ2-2; a weak D match, TRBD2 (5 bases). Germline loops: CDR1 LGHDT, CDR2 YNNKEL (reference sequence). The CDR3 has 13 residues. The CDR3 DNA follows: TGTGCCAGCAGCAGGGCCCGGGCCGGGGAGCTATTTTTT. This sequence encodes CASSRARAGELFF.

V and J are TRBV9 and TRBJ1-5; D perhaps matches TRBD1 (6 bases). The V gene's germline CDR1 is SGDLS and CDR2 YYNGEE. This CDR3 has 13 residues. V was pared by 3 bases and J by 7 bases, with 11 bases between. The CDR3 sequence: CASSAQGNQPQHF. The CDR3 nucleotides read TGTGCCAGCAGCGCCCAGGGGAACCAGCCCCAGCATTTT.

The rearrangement uses TRBV7-3 and TRBJ2-2, with 10 bases aligning to TRBD1. The CDR3 contains 18 residues. Germline-derived CDR1 and CDR2 are SGHTA and FQGTGA. The V gene end was trimmed by 3 bases and the J gene end by 3 bases; junction bases not matched to a gene: 10. The CDR3 here is CASSFFASGQGHTGELFF. The CDR3 region has the DNA TGTGCCAGCAGCTTTTTTGCGTCGGGACAGGGGCACACCGGGGAGCTGTTTTTT.

The rearrangement links TRBV3-1 (or the pseudogene TRBV3-2) to TRBJ2-2, with D possibly being TRBD1 (6 bases). The V end was cut by 3 bases, the J end by 1 base, with 12 bases between. CDR1 is LGHDT and CDR2 is YNNKEL in the germline V gene (reference sequence). The CDR3 spans 16 residues. The CDR3 loop reads CASSQGPTGNTGELFF. In nucleotides, the CDR3 is TGTGCCAGCAGCCAGGGGCCGACAGGGAACACCGGGGAGCTGTTTTTT.

J is TRBJ2-3 and V is TRBV9; D uncertain. There are 14 residues in the CDR3. Germline V lookup: CDR1 SGDLS, CDR2 YYNGEE. V dropped 4 bases and J dropped 6 bases, with 15 bases sitting between them. This CDR3 is CASSFLLVGDTQYF. The CDR3 DNA is TGTGCCAGCAGCTTCCTTCTTGTAGGGGATACGCAGTATTTT.

This chain joins TRBV6-5 and TRBJ1-2, with D uncertain. Trimming stripped 6 bases from V and 8 bases from J, with 7 bases between. CDR3 size: 10 residues. Germline V gives CDR1 MNHEY, CDR2 SVGAGI. DNA for the CDR3: TGTGCCAGCAGCGATAGCGGCTACACCTTC. Translating gives CASSDSGYTF.

CDR3 sequence (DNA): TGTGCCATTACGACAGGGGGGTACACAGATACGCAGTATTTT. Its translation: CAITTGGYTDTQYF. The V gene is TRBV5-4, the J gene TRBJ2-3, with 9 bases that match TRBD1. The CDR3 covers 14 residues. Germline assignment: CDR1 SGHNT and CDR2 YYREEE (reference sequence). Germline trimming cut 9 bases from V and 2 bases from J; bases unmatched to any gene: 7.

This clone was found once. CDR3 protein: CASSGANYGYTF. The CDR3 DNA reads TGTGCCAGCAGCGGAGCTAACTATGGCTACACCTTC. The rearrangement joins TRBV12-3 or TRBV12-4 to TRBJ1-2; the D is unclear. Trimming pared 6 bases from V and 0 bases from J, leaving 5 bases between. CDR3 length: 12 residues.